The rows below give T cell receptor beta chains drawn from one sample of a study of a mutant IDH1 vaccine in newly diagnosed glioma. Sequenced by immunoSEQ multiplex PCR; TCRdb stores in-frame clones only, minus some. The repertoire holds 50,000 to 65,000 clones, with approximately 78% as singletons. The sequences come from PBMCs, collected from a glioma patient treated with radiotherapy, temozolomide or both. Receptors originate from a young man with glioma. CDR3s include the opening cysteine and the closing phenylalanine or tryptophan. The D gene is left open where the match is weak. The size entry is marked missing in some rows and otherwise reads once, few, many or a size class.

J | size | V | D | CDR3 | DNA
TRBJ1-5 | NA | TRBV7-9 | NA | CASSSSGFSNQPQHF | TGTGCCAGCAGTTCATCAGGGTTTAGCAATCAGCCCCAGCATTTT
TRBJ1-4 | NA | TRBV29-1 | NA | CSALPQGQNEKLFF | TGCAGCGCCCTCCCTCAAGGGCAGAATGAAAAACTGTTTTTT
TRBJ2-2 | NA | TRBV6-5 | NA | CASSYGTGELFF | TGTGCCAGCAGTTACGGGACCGGGGAGCTGTTTTTT
TRBJ2-3 | once | TRBV10-3 | NA | CAISESSDTQYF | TGTGCCATCAGTGAGTCGTCGGATACGCAGTATTTT
TRBJ2-7 | NA | TRBV5-1 | NA | CASRTDLYEQYF | TGCGCCAGCAGGACTGACCTCTACGAGCAGTACTTC
TRBJ1-3 | NA | TRBV7-2 | NA | CASSAQGFTGNTIYF | TGTGCCAGCAGCGCACAGGGTTTTACTGGAAACACCATATATTTT
TRBJ1-1 | NA | TRBV7-2 | NA | CASSYSGSAFF | TGTGCCAGCAGTTACTCAGGTTCAGCTTTCTTT
TRBJ2-5 | NA | TRBV19 | TRBD1 | CASNTGDGTQYF | TGTGCCAGTAACACAGGGGATGGGACCCAGTACTTC
TRBJ2-2 | NA | TRBV2 | NA | CASTPGGLVTGELFF | TGTGCCAGCACCCCCGGGGGGCTCGTCACCGGGGAGCTGTTTTTT
TRBJ2-6 | medium-sized | TRBV4-3 | NA | CASSQDFAAHLGSGANVLTF | TGCGCCAGCAGCCAAGATTTCGCAGCCCACTTGGGATCTGGGGCCAACGTCCTGACTTTC
TRBJ1-2 | medium-sized | TRBV30 | TRBD1 | CAWSSGTGPGDGYTF | TGTGCCTGGAGCTCCGGGACAGGTCCGGGTGATGGCTACACCTTC
TRBJ1-1 | few | TRBV29-1 | NA | CSVEGRLNTEAFF | TGCAGCGTTGAAGGTAGGCTGAACACTGAAGCTTTCTTT
TRBJ1-2 | NA | TRBV7-2 | NA | CASSLASSYYGYTF | TGTGCCAGCAGCTTAGCCTCCTCTTACTATGGCTACACCTTC
TRBJ1-1 | NA | TRBV6-5 | NA | CASSYRRNTEAFF | TGTGCCAGCAGTTACCGTCGGAACACTGAAGCTTTCTTT
TRBJ2-6 | NA | TRBV4-3 | NA | CASSRAFGANVLTF | TGCGCCAGCAGCCGAGCCTTCGGGGCCAACGTCCTGACTTTC
TRBJ1-4 | NA | TRBV7-9 | TRBD1 | CASSLGDRGNEKLFF | TGTGCCAGCAGCTTAGGGGACAGGGGAAATGAAAAACTGTTTTTT
TRBJ2-7 | NA | TRBV7-2 | TRBD2 | CASSFPGRKSYEQYF | TGTGCCAGCAGCTTTCCCGGGAGGAAATCCTACGAGCAGTACTTC
TRBJ1-2 | NA | TRBV29-1 | NA | CSGREAGVSSGYTF | TGCAGCGGGCGGGAGGCAGGGGTAAGCTCTGGCTACACCTTC
TRBJ2-2 | few | TRBV27 | TRBD1 | CASTPDRANTGELFF | TGTGCCAGCACCCCGGACAGGGCGAACACCGGGGAGCTGTTTTTT
TRBJ1-1 | once | TRBV6-6 | NA | CASIPHAHNTEAFF | TGTGCCAGCATCCCACACGCACATAACACTGAAGCTTTCTTT
TRBJ2-1 | NA | TRBV5-6 | TRBD2 | CASSFYGHGTSSYNEQFF | TGTGCCAGCAGCTTCTACGGTCACGGGACTAGCTCCTACAATGAGCAGTTCTTC
TRBJ2-2 | NA | TRBV7-3 | NA | CASSQAQGMAGELFF | TGTGCCAGCAGCCAAGCCCAGGGGATGGCCGGGGAGCTGTTTTTT
TRBJ1-5 | NA | TRBV15 | NA | CATSRRGGYDQPQHF | TGTGCCACCAGCCGCCGGGGGGGGTACGATCAGCCCCAGCATTTT
TRBJ2-1 | NA | TRBV29-1 | NA | CSASGPGAYNEQFF | TGCAGCGCCTCAGGGCCCGGGGCCTACAATGAGCAGTTCTTC
TRBJ1-2 | once | TRBV30 | NA | CAWSRPGGANYGYTF | TGTGCCTGGAGTCGTCCGGGAGGAGCTAACTATGGCTACACCTTC
TRBJ2-7 | NA | TRBV28 | NA | CASSQAGMGSGSYEQYF | TGTGCCAGCAGCCAGGCGGGGATGGGGAGCGGCTCCTACGAGCAGTACTTC
TRBJ1-2 | NA | TRBV6-6 | TRBD1 | CASSPGQNYGYTF | TGTGCCAGCAGTCCGGGACAGAACTATGGCTACACCTTC
TRBJ1-1 | once | TRBV5-1 | TRBD1 | CASSLPGTDSSTEAFF | TGCGCCAGCAGCTTGCCGGGGACAGATAGCAGCACTGAAGCTTTCTTT
TRBJ2-7 | NA | TRBV27 | NA | CASSLSGYEQYF | TGTGCCAGCAGTTTATCGGGCTACGAGCAGTACTTC
TRBJ1-6 | NA | TRBV15 | NA | CATSRDLLPPLHF | TGTGCCACCAGCAGAGATCTTTTGCCACCCCTCCACTTT
TRBJ1-1 | NA | TRBV4-1 | TRBD1 | CASSHNRGMNTEAFF | TGCGCCAGCAGCCATAACAGGGGGATGAACACTGAAGCTTTCTTT
TRBJ1-4 | NA | TRBV6-5 | TRBD1 | CASRTGDIEKLFF | TGTGCCAGCAGGACAGGGGATATAGAAAAACTGTTTTTT
TRBJ2-3 | NA | TRBV9 | TRBD2 | CASSVAPAGGPRDTQYF | TGTGCCAGCAGCGTCGCCCCAGCGGGGGGGCCGCGAGATACGCAGTATTTT
TRBJ1-4 | few | TRBV2 | TRBD1 | CATRQGRHEKLFF | TGTGCCACCCGACAGGGGCGTCATGAAAAACTGTTTTTT
TRBJ2-3 | once | TRBV18 | NA | CASSWGTDTQYF | TGTGCCAGCTCCTGGGGCACAGATACGCAGTATTTT
TRBJ1-1 | NA | TRBV2 | TRBD1 | CASSPWDRGDQNTEAFF | TGTGCCAGCAGTCCATGGGACAGGGGAGATCAGAACACTGAAGCTTTCTTT
TRBJ2-7 | NA | TRBV4-2 | TRBD2 | CASSQEPSGGIYEQYF | TGTGCCAGCAGCCAAGAACCTAGCGGGGGTATCTACGAGCAGTACTTC
TRBJ2-2 | NA | TRBV23-1 | NA | CASSQPGTTPGQGTPGELFF | TGCGCCAGCAGTCAACCGGGGACCACCCCTGGCCAGGGGACCCCCGGGGAGCTGTTTTTT
TRBJ2-7 | NA | TRBV4-1 | NA | CASSQASGQGVYEQYF | TGCGCCAGCAGCCAAGCCAGCGGACAAGGAGTCTACGAGCAGTACTTC
TRBJ2-2 | once | TRBV6-4 | NA | CASSRGTGELFF | TGTGCCAGCAGCCGCGGGACCGGGGAGCTGTTTTTT
TRBJ2-1 | NA | TRBV29-1 | NA | CSVEGTASSYNEQFF | TGCAGCGTTGAAGGGACAGCAAGCTCCTACAATGAGCAGTTCTTC
TRBJ2-2 | NA | TRBV30 | NA | CAWSVPVGIRTGELFF | TGTGCCTGGAGTGTACCCGTGGGGATTCGGACCGGGGAGCTGTTTTTT
TRBJ2-7 | NA | TRBV7-2 | NA | CASSGIGSGASYEQYF | TGTGCCAGCAGCGGAATCGGGTCAGGGGCCTCCTACGAGCAGTACTTC
TRBJ1-1 | NA | TRBV19 | NA | CASSIWGEEAFF | TGTGCCAGTAGTATATGGGGAGAAGAAGCTTTCTTT
TRBJ1-5 | NA | TRBV4-1 | TRBD1 | CASRLRQGANQPQHF | TGCGCCAGCAGACTTCGACAGGGGGCGAATCAGCCCCAGCATTTT
TRBJ1-5 | NA | TRBV28 | TRBD1 | CASSSRDRGNQPQHF | TGTGCCAGCAGCTCCCGGGACAGAGGAAATCAGCCCCAGCATTTT
TRBJ2-2 | NA | TRBV5-1 | TRBD2 | CASRALTSGGTTGELFF | TGCGCCAGCAGAGCACTGACTAGCGGGGGAACCACCGGGGAGCTGTTTTTT
TRBJ1-1 | NA | TRBV7-2 | NA | CASSFSPGDNTEAFF | TGTGCCAGCAGCTTTTCCCCAGGTGACAACACTGAAGCTTTCTTT
TRBJ1-2 | NA | TRBV9 | TRBD1 | CASGASGGADYGYTF | TGTGCCAGCGGGGCTTCAGGGGGCGCAGACTATGGCTACACCTTC
TRBJ1-2 | once | TRBV4-3 | NA | CASSLNTQGRYGYTF | TGCGCCAGCAGCCTCAATACCCAGGGGCGGTATGGCTACACCTTC
TRBJ1-2 | few | TRBV6-5 | NA | CASMHHGDYGYTF | TGTGCCAGCATGCACCATGGGGACTATGGCTACACCTTC
TRBJ2-1 | NA | TRBV6-4 | TRBD2 | CASSVGTSGRTVNEQFF | TGTGCCAGCAGTGTTGGGACTAGCGGGAGGACCGTCAATGAGCAGTTCTTC
TRBJ1-3 | once | TRBV25-1 | NA | CATIDSGNTIYF | TGTGCCACCATAGACTCTGGAAACACCATATATTTT
TRBJ1-6 | NA | TRBV6-1 | NA | CASSDRLRTSSYNSPLHF | TGTGCCAGCAGTGACCGGTTGAGGACGAGCTCCTATAATTCACCCCTCCACTTT
TRBJ2-2 | NA | TRBV5-4 | TRBD2 | CASSKVDPNSGTSSGELFF | TGTGCCAGCAGCAAGGTCGACCCTAATTCCGGGACTAGCAGCGGGGAGCTGTTTTTT